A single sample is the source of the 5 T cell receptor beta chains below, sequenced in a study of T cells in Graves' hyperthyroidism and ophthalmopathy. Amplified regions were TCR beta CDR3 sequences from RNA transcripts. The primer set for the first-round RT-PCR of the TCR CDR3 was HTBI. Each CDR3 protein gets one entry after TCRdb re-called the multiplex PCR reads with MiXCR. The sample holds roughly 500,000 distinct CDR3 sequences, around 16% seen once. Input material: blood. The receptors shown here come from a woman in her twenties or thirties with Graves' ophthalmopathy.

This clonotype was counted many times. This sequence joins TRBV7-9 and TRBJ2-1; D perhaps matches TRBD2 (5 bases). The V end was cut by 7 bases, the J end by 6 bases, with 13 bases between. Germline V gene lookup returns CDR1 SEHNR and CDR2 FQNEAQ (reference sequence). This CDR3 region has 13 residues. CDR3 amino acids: CASTFGVVNEQFF. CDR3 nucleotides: TGTGCCAGCACCTTCGGGGTCGTCAATGAGCAGTTCTTC.

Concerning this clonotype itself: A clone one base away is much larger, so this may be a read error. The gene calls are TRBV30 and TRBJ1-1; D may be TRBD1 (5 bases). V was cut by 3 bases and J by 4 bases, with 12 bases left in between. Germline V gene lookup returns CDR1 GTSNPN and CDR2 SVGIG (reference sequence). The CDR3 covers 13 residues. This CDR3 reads CAWSLQVSTEAFF. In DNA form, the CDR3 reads TGTGCCTGGAGCCTACAGGTGAGCACTGAAGCTTTCTTT.

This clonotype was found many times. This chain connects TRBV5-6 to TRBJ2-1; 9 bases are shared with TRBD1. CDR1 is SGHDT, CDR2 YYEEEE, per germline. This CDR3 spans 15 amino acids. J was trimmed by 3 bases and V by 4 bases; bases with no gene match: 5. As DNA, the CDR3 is TGTGCCAGCAGCCAGGACAGGGGTATCTACAATGAGCAGTTCTTC. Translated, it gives CASSQDRGIYNEQFF. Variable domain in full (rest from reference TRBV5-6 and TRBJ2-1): DAGVTQSPTHLIKTRGQQVTLRCSPKSGHDTVSWYQQALGQGPQFIFQYYEEEERQRGNFPDRFSGHQFPNYSSELNVNALLLGDSALYLCASSQDRGIYNEQFFGPGTRLTVL.

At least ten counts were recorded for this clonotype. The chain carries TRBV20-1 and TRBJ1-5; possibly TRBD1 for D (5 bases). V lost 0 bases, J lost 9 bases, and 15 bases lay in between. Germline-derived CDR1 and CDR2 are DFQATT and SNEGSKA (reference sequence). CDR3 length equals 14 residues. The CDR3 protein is CSARDPYFDRPQHF. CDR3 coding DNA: TGCAGTGCTAGAGATCCCTACTTCGACAGGCCCCAGCATTTT.

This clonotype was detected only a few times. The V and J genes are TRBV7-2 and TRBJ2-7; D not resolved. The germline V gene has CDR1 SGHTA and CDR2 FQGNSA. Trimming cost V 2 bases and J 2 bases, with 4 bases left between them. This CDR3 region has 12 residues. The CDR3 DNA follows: TGTGCCAGCAGCTTATATACCTACGAGCAGTACTTC. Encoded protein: CASSLYTYEQYF.